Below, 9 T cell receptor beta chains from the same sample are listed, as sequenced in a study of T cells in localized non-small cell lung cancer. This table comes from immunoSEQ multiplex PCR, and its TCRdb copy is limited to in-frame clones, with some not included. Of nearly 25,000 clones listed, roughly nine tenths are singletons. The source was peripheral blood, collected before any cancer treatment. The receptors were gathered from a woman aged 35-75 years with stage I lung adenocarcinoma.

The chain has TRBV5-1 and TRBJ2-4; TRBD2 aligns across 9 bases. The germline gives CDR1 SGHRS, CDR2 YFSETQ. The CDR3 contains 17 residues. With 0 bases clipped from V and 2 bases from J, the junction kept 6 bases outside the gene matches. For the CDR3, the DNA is TGCGCCAGCAGCTTGGCTGGCGGGAGGGTATCCAAAAACATTCAGTACTTC. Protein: CASSLAGGRVSKNIQYF.

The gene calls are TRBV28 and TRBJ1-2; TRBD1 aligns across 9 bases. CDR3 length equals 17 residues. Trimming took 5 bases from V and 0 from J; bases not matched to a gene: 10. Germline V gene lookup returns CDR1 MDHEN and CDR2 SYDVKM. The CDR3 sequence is CASSRWDRVEANYGYTF. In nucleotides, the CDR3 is TGTGCCAGCAGTCGCTGGGACAGGGTGGAAGCTAACTATGGCTACACCTTC.

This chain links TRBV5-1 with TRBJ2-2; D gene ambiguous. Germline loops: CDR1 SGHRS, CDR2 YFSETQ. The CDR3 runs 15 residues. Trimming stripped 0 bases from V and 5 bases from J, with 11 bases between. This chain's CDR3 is CASSLGWRETGELFF. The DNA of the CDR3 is TGCGCCAGCAGCTTGGGATGGCGAGAGACCGGGGAGCTGTTTTTT.

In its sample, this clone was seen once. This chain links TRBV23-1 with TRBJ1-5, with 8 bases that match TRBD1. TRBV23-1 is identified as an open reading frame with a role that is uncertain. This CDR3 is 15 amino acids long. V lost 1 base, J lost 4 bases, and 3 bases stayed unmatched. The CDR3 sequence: CASSQFGTGNQPQHF. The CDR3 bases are TGCGCCAGCAGTCAATTTGGGACAGGTAATCAGCCCCAGCATTTT.

As DNA, the CDR3 is TGTGCCAGCAGTTACTCGACAGTGAACACTGAAGCTTTCTTT. Its translation: CASSYSTVNTEAFF. The chain uses TRBV6-5 and TRBJ1-1; possibly TRBD1 for D (5 bases). V shed 0 bases and J shed 0 bases, with 5 bases lying between them. The CDR3 length is 14 residues. Germline V gene sequence: CDR1 MNHEY, CDR2 SVGAGI.

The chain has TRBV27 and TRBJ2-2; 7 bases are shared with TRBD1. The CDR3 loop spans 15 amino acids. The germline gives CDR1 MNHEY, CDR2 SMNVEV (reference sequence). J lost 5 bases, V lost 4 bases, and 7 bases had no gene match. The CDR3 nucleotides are TGTGCCAGCAGTTCTCGACAGGGTCGGACCGGGGAGCTGTTTTTT. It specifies CASSSRQGRTGELFF.

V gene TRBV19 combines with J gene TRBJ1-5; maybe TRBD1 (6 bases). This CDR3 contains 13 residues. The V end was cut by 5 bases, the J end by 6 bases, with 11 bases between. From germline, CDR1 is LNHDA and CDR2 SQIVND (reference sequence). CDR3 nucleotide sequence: TGTGCCAGTAGTCTTACAGGGACTCAGCCCCAGCATTTT. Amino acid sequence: CASSLTGTQPQHF. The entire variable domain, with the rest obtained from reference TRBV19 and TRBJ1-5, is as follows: DGGITQSPKYLFRKEGQNVTLSCEQNLNHDAMYWYRQDPGQGLRLIYYSQIVNDFQKGDIAEGYSVSREKKESFPLTVTSAQKNPTAFYLCASSLTGTQPQHFGDGTRLSIL.

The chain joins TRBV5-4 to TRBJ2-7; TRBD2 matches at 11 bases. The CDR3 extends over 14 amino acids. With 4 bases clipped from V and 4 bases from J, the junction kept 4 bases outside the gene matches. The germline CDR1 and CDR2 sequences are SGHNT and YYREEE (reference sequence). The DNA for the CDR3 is TGTGCCAGCAGCGATACTAGCGGGAGTTACGAGCAGTACTTC. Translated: CASSDTSGSYEQYF.

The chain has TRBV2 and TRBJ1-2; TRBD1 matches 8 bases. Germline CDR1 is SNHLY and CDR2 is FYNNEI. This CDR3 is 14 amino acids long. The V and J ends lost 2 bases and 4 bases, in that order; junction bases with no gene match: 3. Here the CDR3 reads CASSEQGARYGYTF. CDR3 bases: TGTGCCAGCAGTGAACAGGGGGCCCGCTATGGCTACACCTTC.